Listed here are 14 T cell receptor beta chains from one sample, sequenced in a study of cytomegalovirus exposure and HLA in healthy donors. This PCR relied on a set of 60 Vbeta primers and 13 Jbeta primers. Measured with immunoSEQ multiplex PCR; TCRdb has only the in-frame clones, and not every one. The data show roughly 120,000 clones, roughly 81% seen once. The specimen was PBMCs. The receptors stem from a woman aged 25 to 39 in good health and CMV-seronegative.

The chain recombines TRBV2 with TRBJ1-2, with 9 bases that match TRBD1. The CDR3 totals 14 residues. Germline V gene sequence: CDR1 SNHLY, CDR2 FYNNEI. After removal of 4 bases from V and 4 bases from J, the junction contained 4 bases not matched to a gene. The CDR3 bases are TGTGCCAGCAGTGGGGACAGGGCCATCTATGGCTACACCTTC. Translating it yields CASSGDRAIYGYTF.

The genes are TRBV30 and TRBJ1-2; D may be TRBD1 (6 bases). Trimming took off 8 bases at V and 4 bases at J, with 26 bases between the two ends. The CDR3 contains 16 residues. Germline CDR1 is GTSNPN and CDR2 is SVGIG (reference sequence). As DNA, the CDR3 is TGTGCCATCGCCCGGACAGCCTCCTCGGCCCTCTATGGCTACACCTTC. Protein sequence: CAIARTASSALYGYTF.

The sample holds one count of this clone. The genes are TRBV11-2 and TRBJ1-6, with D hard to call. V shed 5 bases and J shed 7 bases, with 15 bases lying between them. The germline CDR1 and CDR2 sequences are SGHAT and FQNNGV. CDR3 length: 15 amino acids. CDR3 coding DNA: TGTGCCAGCAGCCCTGAGGGCTCGGGGAATTCACCCCTCCACTTT. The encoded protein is CASSPEGSGNSPLHF.

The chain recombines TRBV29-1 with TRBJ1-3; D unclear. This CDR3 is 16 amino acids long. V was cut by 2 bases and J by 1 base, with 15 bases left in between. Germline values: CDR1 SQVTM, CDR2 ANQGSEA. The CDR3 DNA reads TGCAGCGTTGAATTGGGCGGGATCGGTTCTGGAAACACCATATATTTT. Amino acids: CSVELGGIGSGNTIYF.

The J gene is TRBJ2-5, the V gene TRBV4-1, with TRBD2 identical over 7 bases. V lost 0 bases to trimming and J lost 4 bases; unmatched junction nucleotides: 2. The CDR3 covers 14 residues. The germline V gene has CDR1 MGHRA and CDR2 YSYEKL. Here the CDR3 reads CASSQELARETQYF. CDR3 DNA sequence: TGCGCCAGCAGCCAAGAACTAGCGAGAGAGACCCAGTACTTC.

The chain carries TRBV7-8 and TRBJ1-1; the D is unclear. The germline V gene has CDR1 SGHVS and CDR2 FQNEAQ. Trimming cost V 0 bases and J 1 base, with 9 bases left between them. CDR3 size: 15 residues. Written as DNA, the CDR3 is TGTGCCAGCAGCTTAGCGGTCTACCGGAACACTGAAGCTTTCTTT. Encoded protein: CASSLAVYRNTEAFF. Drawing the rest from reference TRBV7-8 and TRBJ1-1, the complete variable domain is GAGVSQSPRYKVAKRGQDVALRCDPISGHVSLFWYQQALGQGPEFLTYFQNEAQLDKSGLPSDRFFAERPEGSVSTLKIQRTQQEDSAVYLCASSLAVYRNTEAFFGQGTRLTVV.

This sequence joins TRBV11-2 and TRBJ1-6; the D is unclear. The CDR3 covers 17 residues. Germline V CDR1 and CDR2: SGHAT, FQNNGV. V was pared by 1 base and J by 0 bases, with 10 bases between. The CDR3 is CASSLGWATSYNSPLHF. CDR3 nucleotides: TGTGCCAGCAGCTTAGGGTGGGCGACCTCCTATAATTCACCCCTCCACTTT.

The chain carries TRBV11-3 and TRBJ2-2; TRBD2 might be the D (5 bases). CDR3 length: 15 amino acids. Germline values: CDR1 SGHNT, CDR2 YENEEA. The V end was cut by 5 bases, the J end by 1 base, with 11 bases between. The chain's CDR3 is CASSPGYKNTGELFF. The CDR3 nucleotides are TGTGCCAGCAGCCCGGGGTACAAGAACACCGGGGAGCTGTTTTTT. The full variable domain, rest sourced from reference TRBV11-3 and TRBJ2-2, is EAGVVQSPRYKIIEKKQPVAFWCNPISGHNTLYWYLQNLGQGPELLIRYENEEAVDDSQLPKDRFSAERLKGVDSTLKIQPAELGDSAVYLCASSPGYKNTGELFFGEGSRLTVL.

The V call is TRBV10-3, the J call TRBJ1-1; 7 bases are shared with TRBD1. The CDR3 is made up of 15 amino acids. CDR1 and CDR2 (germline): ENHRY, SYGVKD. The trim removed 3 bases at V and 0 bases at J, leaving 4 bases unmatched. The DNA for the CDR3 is TGTGCCATCAGTGAACAGGGGCGGGTGAACACTGAAGCTTTCTTT. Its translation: CAISEQGRVNTEAFF.

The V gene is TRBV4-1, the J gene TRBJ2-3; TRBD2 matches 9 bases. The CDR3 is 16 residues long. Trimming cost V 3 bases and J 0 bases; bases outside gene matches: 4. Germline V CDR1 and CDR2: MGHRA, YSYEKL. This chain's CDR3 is CASSQSRGGSTDTQYF. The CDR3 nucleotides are TGCGCCAGCAGCCAGTCGCGGGGGGGCAGCACAGATACGCAGTATTTT.

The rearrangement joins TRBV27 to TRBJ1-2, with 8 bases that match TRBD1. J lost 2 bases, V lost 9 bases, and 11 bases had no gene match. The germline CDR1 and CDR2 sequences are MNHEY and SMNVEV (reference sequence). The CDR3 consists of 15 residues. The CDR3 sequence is CASSSQGAGNYGYTF. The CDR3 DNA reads TGTGCCAGTTCCTCTCAGGGGGCCGGGAACTATGGCTACACCTTC.

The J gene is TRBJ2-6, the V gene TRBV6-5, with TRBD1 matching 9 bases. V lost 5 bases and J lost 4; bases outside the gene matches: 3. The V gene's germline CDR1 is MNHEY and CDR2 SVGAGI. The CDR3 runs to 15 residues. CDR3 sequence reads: CASSGTGTGANVLTF. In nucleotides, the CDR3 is TGTGCCAGCAGTGGGACAGGGACCGGGGCCAACGTCCTGACTTTC.

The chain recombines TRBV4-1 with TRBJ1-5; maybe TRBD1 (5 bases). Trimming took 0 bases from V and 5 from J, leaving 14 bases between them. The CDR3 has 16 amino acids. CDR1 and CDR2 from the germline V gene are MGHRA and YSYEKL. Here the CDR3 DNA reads TGCGCCAGCAGCCAAGATGGTAACCAGGGCCATCAGCCCCAGCATTTT. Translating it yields CASSQDGNQGHQPQHF.

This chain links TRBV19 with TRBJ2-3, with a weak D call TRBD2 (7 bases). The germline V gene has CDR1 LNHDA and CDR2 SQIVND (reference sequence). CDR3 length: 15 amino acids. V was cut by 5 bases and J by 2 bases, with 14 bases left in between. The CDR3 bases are TGTGCCAGTAGTCTGCGGGCGGGGGCCACAGATACGCAGTATTTT. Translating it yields CASSLRAGATDTQYF.